A selection of T cell receptor beta chains follows, all from one sample in a study of T cells in localized non-small cell lung cancer. Clones were read by immunoSEQ multiplex PCR, and TCRdb kept only the in-frame ones, dropping some. This sample has over 3,500 clones, with roughly 33% found just once. This specimen consisted of lung tumor tissue, obtained before any cancer treatment. These receptors came from a male donor at least 60 years old with stage III lung adenocarcinoma. CDR3s include the opening cysteine and the closing phenylalanine or tryptophan. D genes are given only for firm matches. Expanded clones get a size class; other rows say once, few or many, or leave the size out.

V,J,size,D,DNA,CDR3
TRBV1,TRBJ2-2,few,NA,TGCGCCAGCAGCCAAGACGTGGGCACCGGGGAGCTGTTTTTT,CASSQDVGTGELFF
TRBV9,TRBJ2-1,NA,TRBD2,TGTGCCAGCAGCACTAGCGGGGGTTACAATGAGCAGTTCTTC,CASSTSGGYNEQFF
TRBV6-8,TRBJ1-1,NA,NA,TGTGCCAGTACACCGACAGCCGGGTTCGTAGCTTTCTTT,CASTPTAGFVAFF
TRBV6-8,TRBJ2-6,few,TRBD1,TGTGCCAGCAATGGACAGGGATCGTCAAGTGGGGCCAACGTCCTGACTTTC,CASNGQGSSSGANVLTF
TRBV1,TRBJ2-3,few,NA,TGCGCCAGCAGCCAAGAATTTCTAGGGGGCGCAGATACGCAGTATTTT,CASSQEFLGGADTQYF
TRBV11-3,TRBJ1-5,once,TRBD1,TGTGCCAGCAGCCTAACGACAGGGTACAATCAGCCCCAGCATTTT,CASSLTTGYNQPQHF
TRBV11-3,TRBJ2-1,NA,TRBD2,TGTGCCAGCAGCTTAGGACTAGCGGCGCCCCTGGAGCAGTTCTTC,CASSLGLAAPLEQFF
TRBV5-1,TRBJ2-7,NA,NA,TGCGCCAGCAGCTGGGGAAGTGGGCAGGCGGCCTACGAGCAGTACTTC,CASSWGSGQAAYEQYF
TRBV30,TRBJ2-3,NA,NA,TGTGCCTGGAGCGGGGGGCTCAAAACAGATACGCAGTATTTT,CAWSGGLKTDTQYF
TRBV7-2,TRBJ1-5,few,NA,TGTGCCAGCAGCTCGATAGACAATCAGCCCCAGCATTTT,CASSSIDNQPQHF
TRBV19,TRBJ2-1,NA,NA,TGTGCCAGTAGGGCGGCAGGGGCATACAATGAGCAGTTCTTC,CASRAAGAYNEQFF
TRBV6-7,TRBJ2-1,NA,NA,TGTGCCAGCAGTTATACCAATGAGCAGTTCTTC,CASSYTNEQFF
TRBV6-8,TRBJ2-2,NA,NA,TGTGCCAGCATCTCCGAAGGAGGCACCGGGGAGCTGTTTTTT,CASISEGGTGELFF
TRBV6-8,TRBJ1-6,few,TRBD1,TGTGCCAGCAGTCAGCTAGACAGGGCTTCACCCCTCCACTTT,CASSQLDRASPLHF
TRBV18,TRBJ2-5,NA,TRBD2,TGTGCCAGCTCATCCAGGACTAGCGAAGAGACCCAGTACTTC,CASSSRTSEETQYF
TRBV28,TRBJ1-6,NA,NA,TGTGCCAGCAGTTTCAGGGGCTCACCCCTCCACTTT,CASSFRGSPLHF
TRBV29-1,TRBJ2-3,NA,NA,TGCAGCGTTGCCAGCGGGACAGATACGCAGTATTTT,CSVASGTDTQYF
TRBV6-8,TRBJ1-5,NA,TRBD1,TGTGCCATCACCTCGGGACAGGGCCAGCCCCAGCATTTT,CAITSGQGQPQHF
TRBV6-1,TRBJ2-3,NA,NA,TGTGCCAGCAGTGAAGTCGCAGGAATGGATACGCAGTATTTT,CASSEVAGMDTQYF
TRBV19,TRBJ2-1,NA,NA,TGTGCCAGTAGTTACAACAGGGTTGATGAGCAGTTCTTC,CASSYNRVDEQFF
TRBV9,TRBJ2-2,NA,TRBD1,TGTGCCAGCAGCTTTAGACAGGGAAACACCGGGGAGCTGTTTTTT,CASSFRQGNTGELFF
TRBV11-3,TRBJ1-5,NA,NA,TGTGCCAGCAGCATGGGGGCAGGGTCGGGGCAGCCCCAGCATTTT,CASSMGAGSGQPQHF
TRBV11-3,TRBJ2-1,few,NA,TGTGCCAGCAGCTTGGGCGGGGCCTACAATGAGCAGTTCTTC,CASSLGGAYNEQFF
TRBV19,TRBJ1-5,once,TRBD1,TGTGCCAGTAGTATAGGCCCGGGACAGGGAACGCAGCCCCAGCATTTT,CASSIGPGQGTQPQHF
TRBV11-3,TRBJ1-1,NA,NA,TGTGCCAGCAGCTTGGACTTCACACAGAGCTTGAACACTGAAGCTTTCTTT,CASSLDFTQSLNTEAFF
TRBV5-1,TRBJ1-4,NA,TRBD1,TGCGCCAGCAGCGAGAACCCGACAGGGAATGAAAAACTGTTTTTT,CASSENPTGNEKLFF
TRBV9,TRBJ2-6,medium-sized,TRBD2,TGTGCCAGCAGCGTAGATCTCCTAGCGGGGTCTGGGGCCAACGTCCTGACTTTC,CASSVDLLAGSGANVLTF
TRBV6-8,TRBJ1-6,NA,NA,TGTGCCAGCAACCAGGGCGGTAATTCACCCCTCCACTTT,CASNQGGNSPLHF
TRBV11-3,TRBJ2-7,medium-sized,NA,TGTGCCAGCAGCCCCCTCGGGGCTGGAAGCTCCTACGAGCAGTACTTC,CASSPLGAGSSYEQYF
TRBV19,TRBJ1-2,NA,NA,TGTGCCAGTAGTGCAGTGGCCTTTGTTGGCTACACCTTC,CASSAVAFVGYTF
TRBV12-5,TRBJ1-1,NA,NA,TGTGCCAGCCGAACAATAGGCACTGAAGCTTTCTTT,CASRTIGTEAFF
TRBV4-1,TRBJ2-2,few,NA,TGCGCCAGCAGCCCAACCCCTGGGGTGGTAACCGGGGAGCTGTTTTTT,CASSPTPGVVTGELFF
TRBV1,TRBJ1-2,medium-sized,NA,TGCGCCAGCAGCCATCGACCCGGGACAGGGCATGGCTACACCTTC,CASSHRPGTGHGYTF
TRBV18,TRBJ1-6,NA,NA,TGTGCCAGCTCACCACCGTGGGGGGGCGCGACAAATTCACCCCTCCACTTT,CASSPPWGGATNSPLHF
TRBV6-8,TRBJ1-5,medium-sized,NA,TGTGCCAGCACTGGATACGGACAGACTCATCAGCCCCAGCATTTT,CASTGYGQTHQPQHF
TRBV6-8,TRBJ1-3,few,NA,TGTGCCAGCAGACTACGCTCCATGTCTAGGCCTGGAAACACCATATATTTT,CASRLRSMSRPGNTIYF
TRBV11-3,TRBJ2-3,medium-sized,TRBD2,TGTGCCAGCAGCCCTCCACTAGCGGAAGGAGTACCAGATACGCAGTATTTT,CASSPPLAEGVPDTQYF
TRBV30,TRBJ1-5,NA,NA,TGTGCCTGGAGCCAAAGTTCGCGCAATCAGCCCCAGCATTTT,CAWSQSSRNQPQHF
TRBV7-4,TRBJ1-1,few,NA,TGTGCCAGCAGCTCTAGCCCAAACACTGAAGCTTTCTTT,CASSSSPNTEAFF
TRBV11-3,TRBJ2-4,medium-sized,NA,TGTGCCAGCAGCTTAGGTTTCGGGTGGGATGCCAAAAACATTCAGTACTTC,CASSLGFGWDAKNIQYF